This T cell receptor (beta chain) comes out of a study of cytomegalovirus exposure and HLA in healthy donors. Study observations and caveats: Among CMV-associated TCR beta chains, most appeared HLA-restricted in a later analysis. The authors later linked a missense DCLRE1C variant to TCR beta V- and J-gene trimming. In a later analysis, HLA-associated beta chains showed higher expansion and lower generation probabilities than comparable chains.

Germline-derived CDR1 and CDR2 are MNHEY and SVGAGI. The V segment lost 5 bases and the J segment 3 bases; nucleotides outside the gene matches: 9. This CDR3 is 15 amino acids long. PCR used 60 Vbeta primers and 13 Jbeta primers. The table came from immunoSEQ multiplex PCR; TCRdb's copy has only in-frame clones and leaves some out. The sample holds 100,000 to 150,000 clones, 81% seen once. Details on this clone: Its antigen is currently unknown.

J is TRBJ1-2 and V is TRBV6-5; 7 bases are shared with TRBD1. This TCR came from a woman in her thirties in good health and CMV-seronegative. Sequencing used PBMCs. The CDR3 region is CASSNRQGGDYGYTF. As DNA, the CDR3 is TGTGCCAGCAGTAACCGCCAGGGGGGCGACTATGGCTACACCTTC.